These 11 T cell receptor beta chains were sequenced from one sample in a study of T cells after somatic rescue of genetic block. TCRdb's table, derived via immunoSEQ multiplex PCR, lists solely in-frame clones and lacks some. The data contain approximately 110,000 clones, about 90% of them singletons. The sequenced sample was peripheral blood mononuclear cells (PBMCs). These receptors all come from a woman under 30.

The chain links TRBV14 to TRBJ1-6; maybe TRBD1 (6 bases). V shed 0 bases and J shed 7 bases, with 10 bases lying between them. Germline CDR1 reads SGHDN; CDR2 reads FVKESK. The CDR3 contains 15 residues. CDR3 sequence (DNA): TGTGCCAGCAGCCAAGAAGTGGGGGCCAATTCACCCCTCCACTTT. This sequence encodes CASSQEVGANSPLHF.

This chain connects TRBV11-3 to TRBJ1-2; no reliable D call. The V and J ends lost 3 bases and 4 bases respectively, with 6 bases between them. Germline assignment: CDR1 SGHNT and CDR2 YENEEA. CDR3 size: 12 residues. The CDR3 sequence: CASSFDAYGYTF. The DNA of the CDR3 is TGTGCCAGCAGCTTCGACGCCTATGGCTACACCTTC. The entire variable domain, with the rest obtained from reference TRBV11-3 and TRBJ1-2, is as follows: EAGVVQSPRYKIIEKKQPVAFWCNPISGHNTLYWYLQNLGQGPELLIRYENEEAVDDSQLPKDRFSAERLKGVDSTLKIQPAELGDSAVYLCASSFDAYGYTFGSGTRLTVV.

This chain connects TRBV18 to TRBJ2-7; D is tentatively TRBD1 or TRBD2 (5 bases each). This CDR3 spans 16 amino acids. The V and J ends lost 6 bases and 2 bases respectively, with 20 bases between them. The germline V gene encodes CDR1 KGHSH and CDR2 LQKENI. The CDR3 reads CASSRRTDGAPYEQYF. In DNA form, the CDR3 reads TGTGCCAGCTCGCGCAGGACCGACGGGGCACCCTACGAGCAGTACTTC.

This clone was counted a single time. The rearrangement uses TRBV5-4 and TRBJ2-1; 7 nucleotides agree with TRBD1. The CDR3 is 16 residues long. V dropped 6 bases and J dropped 5; count of bases not matched to a gene: 14. Germline lookup yields CDR1 SGHNT and CDR2 YYREEE (reference sequence). The CDR3 DNA is TGTGCCAGCACCCCAGAGTGGGACAGATACAACAATGAGCAGTTCTTC. The encoded protein is CASTPEWDRYNNEQFF.

This sequence joins TRBV6-5 and TRBJ2-6, with D uncertain. The CDR3 extends over 14 amino acids. Germline V CDR1 and CDR2: MNHEY, SVGAGI. V was clipped by 5 bases and J by 0 bases, with 5 bases between them. CDR3 nucleotides: TGTGCCAGCAGTAGGAGCTCTGGGGCCAACGTCCTGACTTTC. Protein product: CASSRSSGANVLTF.

This clone has only one observation. J is TRBJ1-5 and V is TRBV5-5; the D gene is possibly TRBD1 (6 bases). The V gene lost 4 bases and the J gene lost 0 bases, with 20 bases spanning the gap. CDR1 and CDR2 from the germline V gene are SGHKS and YYEKEE (reference sequence). This CDR3 region has 18 residues. Here the CDR3 DNA reads TGTGCCAGCAGCCCCACTCGGACAGCAACCTATAGCAATCAGCCCCAGCATTTT. Translating it yields CASSPTRTATYSNQPQHF. The full variable domain, rest sourced from reference TRBV5-5 and TRBJ1-5, is DAGVTQSPTHLIKTRGQQVTLRCSPISGHKSVSWYQQVLGQGPQFIFQYYEKEERGRGNFPDRFSARQFPNYSSELNVNALLLGDSALYLCASSPTRTATYSNQPQHFGDGTRLSIL.

The rearrangement joins TRBV5-1 to TRBJ1-6; D is unresolved. Trimming stripped 0 bases from V and 8 bases from J, with 6 bases between. Germline assignment: CDR1 SGHRS and CDR2 YFSETQ. This CDR3 is 13 amino acids long. The CDR3 DNA follows: TGCGCCAGCAGCTTGGGAGTAGATTCACCCCTCCACTTT. Translation: CASSLGVDSPLHF.

This rearrangement joins TRBV19 to TRBJ1-1; a possible D gene is TRBD1 (6 bases). CDR3 size: 13 residues. The V gene's germline CDR1 is LNHDA and CDR2 SQIVND (reference sequence). Trimming pared 5 bases from V and 6 bases from J, leaving 13 bases between. CDR3 region: CASSARAGAEAFF. CDR3 sequence (DNA): TGTGCCAGTAGTGCCCGGGCAGGGGCTGAAGCTTTCTTT.

J is TRBJ1-1 and V is TRBV7-6; no definite D call. The CDR3 loop spans 14 amino acids. The V gene's germline CDR1 is SGHVS and CDR2 FNYEAQ. Trimming took 1 base from V and 1 from J, leaving 7 bases between them. The CDR3 nucleotides read TGTGCCAGCAGCTTAGGGGAGGGGAACACTGAAGCTTTCTTT. Its protein is CASSLGEGNTEAFF. Full variable domain (rest looked up from reference TRBV7-6 and TRBJ1-1): GAGVSQSPRYKVTKRGQDVALRCDPISGHVSLYWYRQALGQGPEFLTYFNYEAQQDKSGLPNDRFSAERPEGSISTLTIQRTEQRDSAMYRCASSLGEGNTEAFFGQGTRLTVV.

The gene calls are TRBV7-2 and TRBJ2-5, with 10 bases identical to TRBD1. In germline, CDR1 is SGHTA, CDR2 FQGNSA. The CDR3 contains 16 residues. The V segment lost 1 base and the J segment 4 bases; nucleotides outside the gene matches: 6. The CDR3 sequence is CASSLGDRGSGETQYF. Written as DNA, the CDR3 is TGTGCCAGCAGCTTAGGGGACAGGGGAAGCGGAGAGACCCAGTACTTC.

The chain carries TRBV5-8 and TRBJ2-2; the D is unclear. The CDR3 consists of 16 residues. Trimming stripped 2 bases from V and 3 bases from J, with 14 bases between. CDR1 is SGHTS and CDR2 is YDEGEE in the germline V gene. CDR3 loop: CASSLSWNSHTGELFF. CDR3 coding DNA: TGTGCCAGCAGCTTAAGTTGGAATAGCCACACCGGGGAGCTGTTTTTT.